This T cell receptor beta chain came from a study of vaccination and CD4 T cells after COVID-19 (dated by TCRdb to between 2021 and 2024). Concerning the study at large: The convalescent cohort included six males and four females, with two Hispanic individuals, seven Caucasians, two Asians and one multiracial person. Two doses of either the Pfizer-BioNTech BNT162b2 vaccine (n=8) or the Moderna mRNA-1273 vaccine (n=2) were administered to participants. Post-COVID blood samples from convalescent patients were collected a median of roughly 100 days after diagnosis, with a range of roughly 30 to 161 days. Post-vaccine blood samples were obtained a median of about 70 days after the second vaccine dose, with a range of about 12 to 241 days. The cultures were stimulated with overlapping spike peptide pools from SARS-CoV-2 and from the common cold coronaviruses HCoV-NL63, HCoV-OC43 and HCoV-229E. Control cultures used a CEFX viral epitope pool as positive control, an HIV-1 Nef peptide pool as negative control, or no peptide. In around 10 COVID-19 convalescent patients and 4 infection-naive healthy vaccine recipients, researchers compared the spike-specific CD4+ TCR repertoire from before mRNA vaccination with the repertoire from after. An earlier paper using these donors assessed, at the TCR clonotype level, memory CD4+ T cell crossreactivity between SARS-CoV-2 and common cold coronavirus spike proteins. What the authors observed across the whole study: Only a relatively small number of convalescent patients were included in the study, and early timepoints following natural infection were not analyzed. Of the vaccine-specific clones in convalescent patients, 304 of 307, or nearly all, reacted only to SARS-CoV-2 spike and did not cross-react with common cold coronaviruses. The median number of SARS-CoV-2-reactive clonotypes rose from 20 to 25 after infection to 35 to 45 after vaccination, but the change was not significant. Among the post-vaccine SARS-CoV-2-reactive clones in convalescent patients, a median about 86% showed up only after vaccination, which suggests vaccine-specific priming.

The treatment or condition label, read with the paper, signifies: approximately 10-day PBMC culture with coronavirus spike peptide pools or control peptides (ViraFEST assay). CD4+ T cells from unexposed donors were collected before the COVID-19 pandemic (2011-2018). To expand antigen-specific T cells with peptide pools and then pick out the expanded clonotypes through TCR sequencing, the study relied on the ViraFEST assay. Each well held fewer than 2.5 million PBMCs cultured with 9 to 10 ug/ml peptide pools in IMDM containing approximately 4.8% human AB serum and 7.5 to 10 IU/ml IL-2. On days 3 and 7, half of the culture medium was replaced with fresh IL-2-containing medium. After approximately 11 days of culture, CD4+ T cells were isolated by negative selection with the EasySep CD4+ T cell isolation kit. Unexposed donor CD4+ T cells were tested for reactivity to SARS-CoV-2 S and N and four common cold coronavirus spike pools, as cell number allowed. PBMCs were separated from whole blood using Ficoll-Paque Plus gradient centrifugation and then either used fresh or cryopreserved at -140C. Triplicate wells were generally used for each culture condition. Leukapheresis product for the unexposed donors was purchased commercially.

Library generation was performed with PCR. At the Johns Hopkins FTIC core, DNA from the cultured CD4+ T cells underwent TCR sequencing with the Oncomine TCR Beta short-read assay. The QIAamp micro DNA kit was used to extract genomic DNA from the cultured CD4+ T cells. Oncomine TCR Beta libraries from cultured CD4+ T cells were pooled with unique dual indexes and sequenced on an Illumina iSeq 100. Turning to the authors' computational methods: Non-productive sequences were filtered out, and CDR3s that did not start with C, did not end with F or W, or were shorter than 7 amino acids were discarded. The MANAFEST web application identified antigen-specific clonotypes by comparing peptide-stimulated wells against reference wells and other culture wells. An FDR below 0.05, an odds ratio above 5, and a productive frequency above 0.1% in at least two of three replicate wells were required for clones to be considered positive. Clonotypes that were significantly expanded in both SARS-CoV-2 spike wells and at least one common cold coronavirus spike condition were defined as cross-reactive. Using R version 3.6.1, CDR3 homology was evaluated through Levenshtein distances (stringdist) along with unrooted phylogenetic trees (ape). TCRdb applied fastp at Q25 and MiXCR to the public reads, then kept only in-frame beta chains. Identical CDR3 protein sequences are pooled into one entry, listed with their most common genes and DNA. None of the V and J calls come from the authors' own analysis; TCRdb made them. A total of several thousand distinct CDR3 sequences appear in this sample, under 35% of them only once. Of the sample, roughly an eighth is held by the ten largest clones.

Measured from the cysteine to the phenylalanine, the CDR3 is 12 residues long. The DNA shown is the 36-base CDR3, in frame from base 1. Between the V and J ends, shortened by 2 bases and 1 base respectively, the junction contains 5 bases. The germline V gene (reference sequence) specifies GTSNPN as CDR1 and SVGIG as CDR2. This clonotype was observed a handful of times. Its antigen has not been determined. No per-base quality is available; no much larger clone lies one base away. In this chain, TRBV30 is recombined with TRBJ1-2; there is no confident call for the D gene. This TCR derives from a human donor in good health. The sequenced material came from CD4+ T cells from blood, cultured in vitro. The nucleotides are TGTGCCTGGAGTTTAGTTAACTATGGCTACACCTTC. Translation gives CAWSLVNYGYTF.